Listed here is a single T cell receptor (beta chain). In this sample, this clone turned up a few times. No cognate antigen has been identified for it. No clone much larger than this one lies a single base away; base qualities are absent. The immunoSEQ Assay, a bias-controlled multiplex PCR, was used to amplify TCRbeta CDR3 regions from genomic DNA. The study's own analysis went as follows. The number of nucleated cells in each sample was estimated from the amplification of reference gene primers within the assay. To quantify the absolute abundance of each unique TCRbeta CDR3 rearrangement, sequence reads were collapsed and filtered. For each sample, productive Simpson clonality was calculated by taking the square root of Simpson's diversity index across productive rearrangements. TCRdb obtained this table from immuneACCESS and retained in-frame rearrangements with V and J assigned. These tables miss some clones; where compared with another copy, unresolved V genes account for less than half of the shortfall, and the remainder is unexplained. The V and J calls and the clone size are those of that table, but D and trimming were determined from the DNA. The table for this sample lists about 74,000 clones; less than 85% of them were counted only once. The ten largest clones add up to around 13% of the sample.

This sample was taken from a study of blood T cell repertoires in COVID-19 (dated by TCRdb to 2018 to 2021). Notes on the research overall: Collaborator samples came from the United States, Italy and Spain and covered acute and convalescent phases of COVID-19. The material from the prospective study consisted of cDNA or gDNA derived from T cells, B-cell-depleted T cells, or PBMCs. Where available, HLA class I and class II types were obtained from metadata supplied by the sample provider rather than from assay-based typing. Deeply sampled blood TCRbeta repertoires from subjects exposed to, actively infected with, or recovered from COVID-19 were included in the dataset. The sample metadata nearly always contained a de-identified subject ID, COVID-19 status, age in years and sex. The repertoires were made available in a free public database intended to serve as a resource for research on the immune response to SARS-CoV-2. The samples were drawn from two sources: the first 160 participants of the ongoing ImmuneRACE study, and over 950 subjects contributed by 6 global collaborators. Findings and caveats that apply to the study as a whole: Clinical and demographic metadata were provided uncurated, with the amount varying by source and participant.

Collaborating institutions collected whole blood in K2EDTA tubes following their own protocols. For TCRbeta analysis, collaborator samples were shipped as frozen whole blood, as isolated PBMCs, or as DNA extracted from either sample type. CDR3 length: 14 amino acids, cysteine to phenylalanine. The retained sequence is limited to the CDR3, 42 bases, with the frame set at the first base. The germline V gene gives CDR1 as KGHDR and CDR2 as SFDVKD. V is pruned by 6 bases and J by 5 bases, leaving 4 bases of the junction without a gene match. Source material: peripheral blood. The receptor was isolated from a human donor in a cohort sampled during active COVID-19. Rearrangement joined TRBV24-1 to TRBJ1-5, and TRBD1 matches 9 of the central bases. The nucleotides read TGTGCCACCAGTCGGACAGGGGTTTATCAGCCCCAGCATTTT. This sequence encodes CATSRTGVYQPQHF.